Each of the 18 T cell receptor beta chains below was sequenced from the same sample in a study of shared T cell receptors in the human thymus. The method was immunoSEQ multiplex PCR; TCRdb's version includes in-frame clones alone and lacks a portion of them. The table has roughly 410,000 clones, about 95% seen once. Sequenced material: thymocytes. The receptors originated from a human donor.

V usage is TRBV11-2 and J usage is TRBJ1-1, with D perhaps matching TRBD1 (5 bases). Trimming took 5 bases from V and 0 from J, leaving 19 bases between them. Germline V lookup: CDR1 SGHAT, CDR2 FQNNGV. The CDR3 sequence is 17 residues long. CDR3 nucleotide sequence: TGTGCCAGCAGCCTTAGGCAGATTGGACATCTGAACACTGAAGCTTTCTTT. Translated, it gives CASSLRQIGHLNTEAFF.

A note on this clone: The junction departs from germline at one end; a sequencing error may be responsible. This chain links TRBV29-1 with TRBJ2-7; D is possibly TRBD1 or TRBD2 (5 bases each). CDR1 and CDR2 (germline): SQVTM, ANQGSEA. This CDR3 contains 15 residues. CDR3 sequence (DNA): TGCAGCGTTGAAACGACTGGGACCGGGGCTAGGGAGCAGTGCTTC. It specifies CSVETTGTGAREQCF.

The chain employs TRBV28 and TRBJ2-6, with TRBD1 matching 9 bases. The CDR3 is made up of 17 amino acids. The germline V gene encodes CDR1 MDHEN and CDR2 SYDVKM. Trimming at V came to 4 bases and at J to 2 bases, leaving 6 bases not matched to a gene. CDR3 region: CASSSRDRVTGANVLTF. As DNA, the CDR3 is TGTGCCAGCAGTTCGCGGGACAGGGTAACTGGGGCCAACGTCCTGACTTTC. Drawing the rest from reference TRBV28 and TRBJ2-6, the complete variable domain is DVKVTQSSRYLVKRTGEKVFLECVQDMDHENMFWYRQDPGLGLRLIYFSYDVKMKEKGDIPEGYSVSREKKERFSLILESASTNQTSMYLCASSSRDRVTGANVLTFGAGSRLTVL.

The chain couples TRBV5-6 to TRBJ2-3; 7 bases are a match to TRBD2. CDR1 SGHDT and CDR2 YYEEEE come from the germline V gene. The J segment lost 3 bases and the V segment lost 0 bases, leaving 16 bases of the junction unmatched. The CDR3 runs 19 residues. CDR3 DNA sequence: TGTGCCAGCAGCTTGGAACATCACACTAGCGCCAAGGGGACAGATACGCAGTATTTT. This gives the protein CASSLEHHTSAKGTDTQYF.

The chain employs TRBV7-2 and TRBJ2-7; 8 bases map to TRBD2. The CDR3 contains 16 residues. V was pared by 1 base and J by 3 bases, with 8 bases of the junction left unmatched. Germline V gene lookup returns CDR1 SGHTA and CDR2 FQGNSA. CDR3 loop: CASSLGVTSASYEQYF. For the CDR3, the DNA is TGTGCCAGCAGCTTAGGGGTGACTAGCGCCAGCTACGAGCAGTACTTC. The full variable domain, in which reference TRBV7-2 and TRBJ2-7 provide the parts outside the CDR3, is GAGVSQSPSNKVTEKGKDVELRCDPISGHTALYWYRQSLGQGLEFLIYFQGNSAPDKSGLPSDRFSAERTGGSVSTLTIQRTQQEDSAVYLCASSLGVTSASYEQYFGPGTRLTVT.

The chain uses TRBV5-6 and TRBJ1-3; the D gene is possibly TRBD1 (5 bases). V lost 4 bases and J 3 bases, leaving 14 bases between the germline ends. Germline assignment: CDR1 SGHDT and CDR2 YYEEEE. The CDR3 is 15 amino acids. CDR3 sequence: CASSHGRESGNTIYF. CDR3 in DNA: TGTGCCAGCAGCCACGGCAGGGAAAGTGGAAACACCATATATTTT.

The chain employs TRBV7-8 and TRBJ1-2; no clear D gene. The germline CDR1 and CDR2 sequences are SGHVS and FQNEAQ. The CDR3 contains 14 residues. Deletions cut 5 bases from V and 8 bases from J, with 18 bases between. CDR3 protein: CASSTPKGPTGYTF. The CDR3 DNA sequence: TGTGCCAGCAGCACCCCGAAGGGTCCTACGGGCTACACCTTC.

This sequence joins TRBV18 and TRBJ2-5, with D perhaps matching TRBD1 (6 bases). This CDR3 is built from 17 residues. Germline V CDR1 and CDR2: KGHSH, LQKENI. Trimming pared 0 bases from V and 1 base from J, leaving 15 bases between. DNA of the CDR3: TGTGCCAGCTCACCACCGGGGTCGACAGGCGTCCAAGAGACCCAGTACTTC. Its protein is CASSPPGSTGVQETQYF. Using reference TRBV18 and TRBJ2-5 for the parts outside the CDR3, the full variable domain is NAGVMQNPRHLVRRRGQEARLRCSPMKGHSHVYWYRQLPEEGLKFMVYLQKENIIDESGMPKERFSAEFPKEGPSILRIQQVVRGDSAAYFCASSPPGSTGVQETQYFGPGTRLLVL.

This sequence joins TRBV20-1 and TRBJ2-3, with D hard to call. V was trimmed by 5 bases and J by 4 bases, leaving 7 bases between them. The CDR3 loop spans 11 amino acids. Germline CDR1 DFQATT, CDR2 SNEGSKA (reference sequence). The CDR3 region is CSAPKADTQYF. CDR3 nucleotides: TGCAGTGCTCCGAAAGCAGATACGCAGTATTTT.

The chain is built from TRBV23-1 and TRBJ2-2; TRBD1 agrees at 7 bases. TRBV23-1 is marked as an open reading frame, function uncertain. Trimming removed 5 bases from V and 4 bases from J; junction bases left unmatched: 10. This CDR3 region has 16 residues. This CDR3 reads CASSGTGAQTTGELFF. CDR3 in DNA: TGCGCCAGCAGTGGCACAGGGGCCCAAACCACCGGGGAGCTGTTTTTT.

The chain couples TRBV5-1 to TRBJ2-7; D assignment may be TRBD1 or TRBD2 (5 bases each). The germline CDR1 and CDR2 sequences are SGHRS and YFSETQ. The CDR3 length is 17 residues. Trimming shortened V by 4 bases and J by 0 bases, and 20 bases separated the two germline ends. The CDR3 DNA reads TGCGCCAGCAGCGGGGGTGGTGAGGGAGTGAGCTCCTACGAGCAGTACTTC. Amino acids: CASSGGGEGVSSYEQYF.

J is TRBJ2-5 and V is TRBV11-2, with 8 nucleotides matching TRBD1. The germline gives CDR1 SGHAT, CDR2 FQNNGV. This CDR3 has 13 residues. The trim removed 4 bases at V and 3 bases at J, leaving 1 base unmatched. The CDR3 spells CASSSGGEETQYF. Written as DNA, the CDR3 is TGTGCCAGCAGCTCAGGGGGCGAAGAGACCCAGTACTTC.

The rearrangement joins TRBV6-5 to TRBJ2-7; possibly TRBD1 or TRBD2 for D (5 bases each). V was clipped by 6 bases and J by 7 bases, with 22 bases between them. The length of the CDR3 is 15 residues. Germline CDR1 and CDR2: MNHEY and SVGAGI. CDR3 bases: TGTGCCAGCAGGAGAGGGACCACGGTAGCAGGAGAGCAGTACTTC. This encodes CASRRGTTVAGEQYF.

The chain is built from TRBV28 and TRBJ2-1, with 10 bases matching TRBD2. The V segment lost 2 bases and the J segment 7 bases; nucleotides outside the gene matches: 5. The germline V gene has CDR1 MDHEN and CDR2 SYDVKM. The CDR3 contains 15 residues. DNA for the CDR3: TGTGCCAGCAGTTTACTCTCTAGCGGGAGAAATGAGCAGTTCTTC. Translation: CASSLLSSGRNEQFF. Variable domain in full (rest from reference TRBV28 and TRBJ2-1): DVKVTQSSRYLVKRTGEKVFLECVQDMDHENMFWYRQDPGLGLRLIYFSYDVKMKEKGDIPEGYSVSREKKERFSLILESASTNQTSMYLCASSLLSSGRNEQFFGPGTRLTVL.

This clone was observed once. V and J are TRBV5-1 and TRBJ2-3; TRBD2 matches 10 bases. The CDR3 runs 19 residues. CDR1 and CDR2 from the germline V gene are SGHRS and YFSETQ. V lost 0 bases to trimming and J lost 2 bases; unmatched junction nucleotides: 12. The CDR3 region is CASSLERLAGAPPTDTQYF. Here the CDR3 DNA reads TGCGCCAGCAGCTTGGAGAGGCTAGCGGGAGCCCCTCCCACAGATACGCAGTATTTT. The variable domain in full, with the rest retrieved from reference TRBV5-1 and TRBJ2-3, is KAGVTQTPRYLIKTRGQQVTLSCSPISGHRSVSWYQQTPGQGLQFLFEYFSETQRNKGNFPGRFSGRQFSNSRSEMNVSTLELGDSALYLCASSLERLAGAPPTDTQYFGPGTRLTVL.

In this sample, this clone turned up once. This chain joins TRBV11-2 and TRBJ2-2; no reliable D call. In germline, CDR1 is SGHAT, CDR2 FQNNGV. The V end was cut by 5 bases, the J end by 3 bases, with 10 bases between. The CDR3 contains 14 residues. The CDR3 DNA sequence: TGTGCCAGCAGCGCCGACAACGACACCGGGGAGCTGTTTTTT. Encoded protein: CASSADNDTGELFF. Full variable domain (missing parts from reference TRBV11-2 and TRBJ2-2): EAGVAQSPRYKIIEKRQSVAFWCNPISGHATLYWYQQILGQGPKLLIQFQNNGVVDDSQLPKDRFSAERLKGVDSTLKIQPAKLEDSAVYLCASSADNDTGELFFGEGSRLTVL.

V usage is TRBV6-1 and J usage is TRBJ2-7, with D possibly called TRBD1 or TRBD2 (5 bases each). Germline V gene sequence: CDR1 MNHNS, CDR2 SASEGT. The CDR3 spans 15 residues. V was pared by 6 bases and J by 4 bases, with 19 bases between. The chain's CDR3 is CASRGVRVEAYEQYF. The CDR3 coding sequence is TGTGCCAGCAGGGGGGTCCGGGTAGAGGCTTACGAGCAGTACTTC.

This CDR3 reads CSVALVEPRPGNTIYF. In DNA form, the CDR3 reads TGCAGCGTGGCCCTGGTTGAACCTAGACCTGGAAACACCATATATTTT. The rearrangement joins TRBV29-1 to TRBJ1-3; D uncertain. CDR1 is SQVTM, CDR2 ANQGSEA, per germline. The V and J ends lost 6 bases and 2 bases respectively, with 20 bases between them. The CDR3 has 16 residues.